This T cell receptor (beta chain) was obtained from a study of T cells in Graves' hyperthyroidism and ophthalmopathy (dated by TCRdb to about 2019). Notes on the research overall: Peripheral blood was collected at initial diagnosis, before any treatment. An independent validation cohort of some 18 hyperthyroidism patients and approximately 17 patients who later progressed to ophthalmopathy tested prospective prediction of ophthalmopathy. A discovery cohort of roughly 100 patients, roughly 45 with Graves' ophthalmopathy and 55 to 65 with stable Graves' hyperthyroidism, was used to find distinguishing TCR V-J signatures. The paper reports TCR Vbeta CDR3 sequencing of 140 or so peripheral blood samples: fewer than 50 ophthalmopathy, around 80 hyperthyroidism and some 17 progressor patients. After blood sampling, hyperthyroidism patients were treated with methimazole at a starting dose of 30 mg daily, and ophthalmopathy patients were treated with high-dose intravenous methylprednisolone. The roughly 100 discovery patients were randomly split 7:3 into training and test sets. In about six Graves' hyperthyroidism patients, the study also compared T-cell repertoires from thyroid tissue with T-cell repertoires from blood. General conclusions and limits of the study: In validation, the model predicted progression to ophthalmopathy with approximately 70% sensitivity and about 73% specificity, a median of roughly seven months before onset. Sample size was not statistically predetermined, and investigators were not blinded to group allocation. A model built on a 13 V-J signature distinguished ophthalmopathy from stable hyperthyroidism, reaching approximately 89% sensitivity and about 81% specificity in cross-validation and 80%/75% in testing. Most expanded thyroid clonotypes (frequency above 0.001) were also detected in blood, suggesting blood repertoires may reflect thyroid immune responses.

Its CDR3 holds 15 amino acids, cysteine through phenylalanine. Here the CDR3 DNA is all that survives: 45 bases in frame from base 1. The germline V gene encodes CDR1 WNHNN and CDR2 SYGVQD (reference sequence). V loses 6 bases at its end and J loses 3 bases; junction bases beyond the gene matches: 5. Moderately to severely active disease, a Clinical Activity Score of at least 3, a NOSPECS grade of at least 4, and a duration under 3 months were present in ophthalmopathy patients. The study excluded patients with uncontrolled infections, other autoimmune diseases, pregnancy or lactation. Clinical symptoms, serum thyroxine and TRAb, thyroid ultrasound, and orbital computed tomography formed the basis for the diagnoses. Ficoll-Paque density gradient centrifugation was used to isolate PBMCs from 8 to 10 ml of fresh peripheral blood. Total RNA was extracted using Trizol reagent, and RNA quality was assessed on an Agilent 2100 Bioanalyzer.

Ten or more counts support this clonotype. The target of this receptor is not known. No much larger clonotype is one base removed from it; base qualities were not supplied. The TCR beta CDR3 regions were amplified from the RNA transcripts. The first round of RT-PCR for the TCR CDR3 was performed with the HTBI primer set and the Qiagen OneStep RT-PCR kit. A second multiplex PCR round built the libraries, followed by size selection and purification. The libraries were sequenced on an Illumina HiSeq2000 using paired-end 100 bp reads. From the authors' description of their analysis: Raw data were processed with SOAPnuke, discarding reads with adapters, uncalled bases, mean Phred below 15, or no exact constant-primer or identifier match. COPE v1.2.5 was used to merge high-quality paired reads, and clonotypes were defined as unique nucleotide sequences. Clonotypes were aligned to IMGT TRBV, TRBD and TRBJ reference segments using MiTCR v1.1. Only V-J combinations with frequency above 0.0001, covering 99% to 99.2% of repertoires, were analysed. A TCS score was defined as the ratio between F50 (clonal expansion) and ExV (chaos), using BLOSUM62-based TCRdist between CDR3 peptides within each V-J. Welch's t-statistics and random forest reduced roughly 500 V-J features to 13, which were used in a naive Bayes classifier (R e1071). The Morisita-Horn index was used to measure how similar the thyroid and blood repertoires were. TCRdb trimmed public reads at Q25 via fastp, called clones via MiXCR and kept in-frame beta chains. Rows merge per CDR3 protein into single entries with the most common DNA and genes. The V and J calls shown here were made by TCRdb, not taken from the authors' results. The sample has approximately 610,000 distinct CDR3 sequences on record, approximately 14% of them singletons. Together, the top ten hold roughly 4.3% of the sample.

The sequencing sample was made of blood. This receptor was taken from a woman aged 40 to 49 with Graves' ophthalmopathy. The sequence links TRBV10-1 to TRBJ2-5; 12 bases in the middle match TRBD1. The CDR3 in this case is CASSPGTGGKETQYF. The DNA sequence is as follows: TGCGCCAGCAGCCCCGGGACAGGGGGCAAAGAGACCCAGTACTTC.